This T cell receptor beta chain derives from a study of blood T cell repertoires in COVID-19. Study as a whole: The United States, Italy and Spain supplied acute and convalescent COVID-19 samples. The cDNA or gDNA used as material had been derived from T cells, B-cell-depleted T cells, or PBMCs.

This CDR3 is 15 amino acids long. The germline gives CDR1 SGHTA, CDR2 FQGTGA. V lost 5 bases, J lost 4 bases, and 7 bases stayed unmatched. In the study's own analysis: Cell counts per sample came from amplifying reference gene primers. The data were produced by immunoSEQ multiplex PCR, yet TCRdb's version contains in-frame clones alone and is incomplete. D and trimming come from the DNA, and the V and J calls and clone size come from that table. The sample lists about 220,000 clones, approximately 81% occurring once. Details on this clone: Other DNA sequences within the sample encode an identical CDR3.

The rearrangement links TRBV7-3 to TRBJ2-1, with 8 bases aligning to TRBD2. Sequenced: peripheral blood. The origin of this receptor is a woman between 55 and 75 years old who had recovered from COVID-19. CDR3 coding DNA: TGTGCCAGCAGCCCACTGGCTAGCGGGTACAATGAGCAGTTCTTC. This sequence encodes CASSPLASGYNEQFF. The whole variable domain, filled in from reference TRBV7-3 and TRBJ2-1, reads GAGVSQTPSNKVTEKGKYVELRCDPISGHTALYWYRQSLGQGPEFLIYFQGTGAADDSGLPNDRFFAVRPEGSVSTLKIQRTERGDSAVYLCASSPLASGYNEQFFGPGTRLTVL.